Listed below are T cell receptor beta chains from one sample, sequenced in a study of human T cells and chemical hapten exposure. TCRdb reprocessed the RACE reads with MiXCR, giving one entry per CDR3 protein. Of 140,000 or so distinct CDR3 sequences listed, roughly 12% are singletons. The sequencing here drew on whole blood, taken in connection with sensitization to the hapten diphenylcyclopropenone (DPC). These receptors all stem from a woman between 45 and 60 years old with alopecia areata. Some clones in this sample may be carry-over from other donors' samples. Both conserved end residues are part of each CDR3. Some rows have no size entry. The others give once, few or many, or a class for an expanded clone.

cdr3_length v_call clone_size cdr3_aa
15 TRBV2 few CARGPGQGGTGELFF
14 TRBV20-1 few CSAPEGGASDTQYF
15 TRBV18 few CASSPPDSEYYGYTF
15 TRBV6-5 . CASSYVTGKNSPLHF
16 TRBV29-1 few CSVRLRRASGANVLTF
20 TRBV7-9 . CASSHHPPGLAGGPTGELFF
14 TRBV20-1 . CSAPGQGVTNEQFF
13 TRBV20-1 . CSANSGSGDIQYF
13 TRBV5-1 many CASAGLAGVEQYF
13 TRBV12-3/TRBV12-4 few CASSLARTYGYTF
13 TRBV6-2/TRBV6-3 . CASSGQGQETQYF
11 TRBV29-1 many CSVEGPAEAFF
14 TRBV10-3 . CAISDDRVEETQYF
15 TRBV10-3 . CAISQPGQGTDTQYF
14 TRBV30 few CAWSVGQSEETQYF
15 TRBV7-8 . CASSSIAASTDTQYF
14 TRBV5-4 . CASSLSGWTNEQFF
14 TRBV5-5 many CASSLAPDLTEAFF
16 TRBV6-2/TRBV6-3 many CASSYYRDRVSYEQYF
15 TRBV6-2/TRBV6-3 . CASSSAFWGNTEAFF
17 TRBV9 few CASSPTLAGDPPYEQYF
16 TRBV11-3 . CASSSGVAGVADTQYF
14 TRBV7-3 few CASSLGLAGGTQYF
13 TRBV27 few CASSRNGRYEQYF
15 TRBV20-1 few CSARVLGRAADTQYF
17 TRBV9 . CASSGGGLAGEAVEQFF
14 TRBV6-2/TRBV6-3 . CASSLTSVTDTQYF
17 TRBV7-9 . CASSLAVSGASSYEQYF
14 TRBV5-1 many CASSPSGVSYEQYF
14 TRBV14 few CASSQLTRLWGYTF
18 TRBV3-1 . CASSQYPPSGSSYNEQFF
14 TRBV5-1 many CASSAGQALPEAFF
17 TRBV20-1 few CSARMDRGREFSYEQYF
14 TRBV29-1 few CSVEDTLRGNTIYF
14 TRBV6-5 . CASSYGTGLSEQYF
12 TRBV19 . CASSARVYGYTF
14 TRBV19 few CASSPLFEAGTQYF
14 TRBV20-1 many CSATTGDRWSPLHF
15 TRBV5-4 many CASSTQGSGANVLTF
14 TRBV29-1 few CSVCRQVTVPEAFF
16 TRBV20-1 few CSAREPLTRGNTEAFF
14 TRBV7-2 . CASSLANAQDEQFF
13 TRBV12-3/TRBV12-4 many CASSLDASDTQYF
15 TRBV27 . CASSSGQGLGNTIYF
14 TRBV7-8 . CASSLSQLQETQYF
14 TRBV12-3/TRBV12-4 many CASSTGRAQETQYF
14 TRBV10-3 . CAISESLSQNEQFF
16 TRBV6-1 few CASSEAAATSGNTIYF
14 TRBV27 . CASRKGTFNYGYTF
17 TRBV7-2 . CASSRSVGLISTDTQYF